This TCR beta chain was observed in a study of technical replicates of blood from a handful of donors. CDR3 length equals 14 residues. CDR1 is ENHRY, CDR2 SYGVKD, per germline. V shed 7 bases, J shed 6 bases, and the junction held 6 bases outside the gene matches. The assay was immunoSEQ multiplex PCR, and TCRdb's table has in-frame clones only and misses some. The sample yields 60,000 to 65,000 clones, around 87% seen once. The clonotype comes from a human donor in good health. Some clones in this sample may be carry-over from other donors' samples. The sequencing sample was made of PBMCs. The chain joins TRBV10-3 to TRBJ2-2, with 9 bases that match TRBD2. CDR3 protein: CAIMAGGPSGELFF. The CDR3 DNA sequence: TGTGCCATCATGGCGGGAGGGCCGTCCGGGGAGCTGTTTTTT.